Detailed here is one T cell receptor beta chain. Its antigen is unidentified. This sample was taken from a study of cytomegalovirus exposure and HLA in healthy donors. The CDR3 loop spans 13 amino acids. CDR1 is MNHEY and CDR2 is SVGAGI in the germline V gene. V dropped 6 bases and J dropped 5 bases, with 13 bases sitting between them. When sampled, the donors appeared nominally healthy, though they likely had unrecorded immune exposures. Primers: 60 Vbeta forward and 13 Jbeta reverse. In the study's own analysis: Counted up in a later analysis, unique TCR beta chains came to roughly 80 million, with about 9.9 million shared. This table comes from immunoSEQ multiplex PCR, and its TCRdb copy is limited to in-frame clones, with some not included. The DNA was the basis for D and trimming; V, J and clone size are from that table. The table lists about 130,000 clones, roughly 80% of them singletons. Findings and caveats of the study: Within an earlier analysis, most TCR beta V segments proved productive either about 90% or about 30% of the time.

Sequencing was done on a sample of PBMCs. This sequence joins TRBV6-5 and TRBJ1-2; a weak D match, TRBD1 (6 bases). This TCR derives from a man aged 30-40 years in good health and CMV-seronegative. The CDR3 nucleotides are TGTGCCAGCAGCCGCCGGGACAATTATGGCTACACCTTC. It encodes CASSRRDNYGYTF.